These T cell receptor beta chains were read from a single sample in a study of shared clonotypes between healthy human individuals. TCRdb keeps only in-frame clones here, not all; method: immunoSEQ multiplex PCR. Here the sample spans just over 2,000,000 clones, about 95% being singletons. Material: naive CD8+ T cells sorted from blood. Receptors originate from a man in his late teens or twenties in good health. Both conserved end residues are part of each CDR3. A D gene is named only where the DNA matches it firmly. Clone size is not always given. Where it is, it says once, few, many or a class for expanded clones.

CDR3 protein | CDR3 DNA | J gene | clone size | V gene | D gene
CASSQERTSGISYEQYF | TGCGCCAGCAGCCAAGAGAGGACTAGCGGGATCTCCTACGAGCAGTACTTC | TRBJ2-7 | . | TRBV4-1 | TRBD2
CASSQDAGGTYEQYF | TGCGCCAGCAGCCAAGATGCGGGAGGGACCTACGAGCAGTACTTC | TRBJ2-7 | . | TRBV4-3 | TRBD2
CASSPGTRLQETQYF | TGTGCCAGCAGTCCCGGGACACGGCTCCAAGAGACCCAGTACTTC | TRBJ2-5 | once | TRBV27 | .
CASSPAPGQETPYGYTF | TGTGCCAGCAGCCCAGCTCCGGGACAGGAGACTCCGTATGGCTACACCTTC | TRBJ1-2 | . | TRBV5-5 | TRBD1
CASGWGGTSWDEQYF | TGTGCTAGTGGTTGGGGAGGGACTAGCTGGGACGAGCAGTACTTC | TRBJ2-7 | . | TRBV12-5 | TRBD2
CASSLPGQESYEQYF | TGTGCCAGCAGCTTACCGGGTCAGGAGTCCTACGAGCAGTACTTC | TRBJ2-7 | . | TRBV7-2 | .
CASSPLGNEQFF | TGTGCCAGCAGCCCGTTAGGGAATGAGCAGTTCTTC | TRBJ2-1 | . | TRBV28 | .
CASSVDGSPSLNYGYTF | TGTGCCAGCAGCGTAGACGGCAGCCCCTCTCTTAACTATGGCTACACCTTC | TRBJ1-2 | . | TRBV9 | .
CASSFGGSNYGYTF | TGTGCCAGCAGTTTTGGGGGCAGTAACTATGGCTACACCTTC | TRBJ1-2 | . | TRBV27 | .
CSVESDRGYGYTF | TGCAGCGTTGAAAGCGACAGGGGCTATGGCTACACCTTC | TRBJ1-2 | . | TRBV29-1 | TRBD1
CASSQDLGMNTEAFF | TGTGCCAGCAGCCAAGATCTGGGGATGAACACTGAAGCTTTCTTT | TRBJ1-1 | . | TRBV14 | .
CASSGPGLHSYNEQFF | TGTGCCAGCAGCGGACCGGGACTACACTCCTACAATGAGCAGTTCTTC | TRBJ2-1 | . | TRBV5-6 | TRBD2
CASSKRGQGAPGANVLTF | TGTGCCAGCAGCAAAAGAGGTCAGGGTGCGCCTGGGGCCAACGTCCTGACTTTC | TRBJ2-6 | few | TRBV21-1 | .
CASSVEDYMDGNSPLHF | TGTGCCAGCAGCGTGGAGGACTACATGGACGGTAATTCACCCCTCCACTTT | TRBJ1-6 | . | TRBV9 | .
CASSFPGGYDTEAFF | TGTGCCAGCAGCTTCCCGGGGGGATATGACACTGAAGCTTTCTTT | TRBJ1-1 | . | TRBV7-9 | .
CASQRARGQADTQYF | TGCGCCAGCCAGCGGGCCAGGGGGCAGGCAGATACGCAGTATTTT | TRBJ2-3 | . | TRBV5-1 | TRBD1
CASSLAGGGQPQHF | TGCGCCAGCAGCCTTGCAGGGGGGGGTCAGCCCCAGCATTTT | TRBJ1-5 | . | TRBV4-1 | TRBD1